This T cell receptor beta chain appears in the sequencing data of a study of cytomegalovirus exposure and HLA in healthy donors. In the PCR, 60 Vbeta and 13 Jbeta primers were used. Only in-frame clones appear in the TCRdb table, and some are missing; sequencing was by immunoSEQ multiplex PCR. The table shows 35,000 to 50,000 clones, with roughly 63% occurring only once. Study findings and constraints: Reportedly, cytomegalovirus status was diagnosed with high sensitivity and specificity. The study recorded 160 or so TCR beta chains that were cytomegalovirus-associated.

This clone appeared a few times. Its matching antigen is unknown. What was sequenced was PBMCs. The sequence was collected from a man aged 60 to 75 in good health and CMV-seropositive.

The CDR3 region is CASSPATGTGSEQYF. DNA for the CDR3: TGTGCCAGCAGCCCAGCGACCGGGACAGGGTCCGAGCAGTACTTC. The chain joins TRBV7-2 to TRBJ2-7; 9 nucleotides align to TRBD1. The CDR3 sequence is 15 residues long. Germline V lookup: CDR1 SGHTA, CDR2 FQGNSA. V lost 5 bases to trimming and J lost 6 bases; unmatched junction nucleotides: 11.